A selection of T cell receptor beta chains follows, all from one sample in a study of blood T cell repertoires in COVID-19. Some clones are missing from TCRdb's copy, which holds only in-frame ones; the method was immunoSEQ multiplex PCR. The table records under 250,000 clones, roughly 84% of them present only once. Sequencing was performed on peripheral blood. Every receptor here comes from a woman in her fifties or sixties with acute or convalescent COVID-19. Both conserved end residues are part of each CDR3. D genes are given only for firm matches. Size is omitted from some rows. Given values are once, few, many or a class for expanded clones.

CDR3: CAITDSVGGSTDTQYF; size: NA; D: TRBD2; J: TRBJ2-3; V: TRBV10-3
CDR3: CASSQAYLVEYEQYF; size: NA; D: NA; J: TRBJ2-7; V: TRBV3-1/TRBV3-2
CDR3: CASSQITGPKDTEAFF; size: few; D: NA; J: TRBJ1-1; V: TRBV5-4
CDR3: CASSQDQNNNQPQHF; size: NA; D: NA; J: TRBJ1-5; V: TRBV4-1
CDR3: CASSASGSTDTQYF; size: NA; D: TRBD2; J: TRBJ2-3; V: TRBV9
CDR3: CAISAAGGFDEQFF; size: NA; D: TRBD2; J: TRBJ2-1; V: TRBV10-3
CDR3: CASSLVRQGLGNTEAFF; size: medium-sized; D: TRBD1; J: TRBJ1-1; V: TRBV7-2
CDR3: CTSSITGREKLFF; size: few; D: NA; J: TRBJ1-4; V: TRBV1
CDR3: CASSSPRGGEYNEQFF; size: NA; D: TRBD2; J: TRBJ2-1; V: TRBV7-3
CDR3: CASSRLTGEVTGELFF; size: NA; D: TRBD1; J: TRBJ2-2; V: TRBV7-9
CDR3: CASRQGGNQPQHF; size: NA; D: NA; J: TRBJ1-5; V: TRBV6-5
CDR3: CASSYARGDSSYTF; size: NA; D: TRBD1; J: TRBJ1-2; V: TRBV6-6
CDR3: CASSHGGGSRETQYF; size: once; D: NA; J: TRBJ2-5; V: TRBV19
CDR3: CASSPQGQGTDTQYF; size: NA; D: TRBD1; J: TRBJ2-3; V: TRBV7-3
CDR3: CASSKAIDRAGSNEQFF; size: NA; D: NA; J: TRBJ2-1; V: TRBV21-1
CDR3: CASSPGQGFSSYNEQFF; size: NA; D: TRBD1; J: TRBJ2-1; V: TRBV5-1
CDR3: CASSFVVGHGGNTIYF; size: NA; D: NA; J: TRBJ1-3; V: TRBV7-8
CDR3: CASSQEGAINEKLFF; size: NA; D: NA; J: TRBJ1-4; V: TRBV4-2
CDR3: CASSATGWSHNSYEQYF; size: NA; D: NA; J: TRBJ2-7; V: TRBV7-9
CDR3: CSASFAGKGDGYTF; size: NA; D: NA; J: TRBJ1-2; V: TRBV20-1
CDR3: CASRQGADSGNTIYF; size: NA; D: TRBD1; J: TRBJ1-3; V: TRBV7-9
CDR3: CASSQPFQWGGYGAENIQYF; size: NA; D: NA; J: TRBJ2-4; V: TRBV4-2
CDR3: CASSPHGLTANTIYF; size: NA; D: NA; J: TRBJ1-3; V: TRBV7-2
CDR3: CASSLTRGREAFF; size: NA; D: NA; J: TRBJ1-1; V: TRBV5-4
CDR3: CASSLGRSESSPLHF; size: NA; D: NA; J: TRBJ1-6; V: TRBV5-6
CDR3: CASSVANTGATGELFF; size: NA; D: NA; J: TRBJ2-2; V: TRBV9
CDR3: CAIGRPTGELFF; size: NA; D: NA; J: TRBJ2-2; V: TRBV2
CDR3: CASRTGDNQPQHF; size: NA; D: NA; J: TRBJ1-5; V: TRBV6-5
CDR3: CASSRGQEENTGELFF; size: NA; D: TRBD1; J: TRBJ2-2; V: TRBV5-4
CDR3: CASRPGQGARDEQFF; size: NA; D: TRBD1; J: TRBJ2-1; V: TRBV10-1
CDR3: CASSMDRAGGYTF; size: NA; D: TRBD1; J: TRBJ1-2; V: TRBV7-9
CDR3: CAISPDGQGRTEAFF; size: NA; D: TRBD1; J: TRBJ1-1; V: TRBV10-3
CDR3: CASSLGGTGGGYEQYF; size: NA; D: TRBD1; J: TRBJ2-7; V: TRBV5-1
CDR3: CASSPGGTDTQYF; size: NA; D: NA; J: TRBJ2-3; V: TRBV12-3/TRBV12-4
CDR3: CATSRDHVAGGGETQYF; size: NA; D: TRBD2; J: TRBJ2-5; V: TRBV15
CDR3: CASSLGAGDTEAFF; size: NA; D: NA; J: TRBJ1-1; V: TRBV13
CDR3: CASSVASGARTDTQYF; size: NA; D: TRBD2; J: TRBJ2-3; V: TRBV9
CDR3: CAMGGYNEQFF; size: once; D: NA; J: TRBJ2-1; V: TRBV10-3
CDR3: CASTSSGGQPQHF; size: NA; D: NA; J: TRBJ1-5; V: TRBV12-3/TRBV12-4
CDR3: CAWIKRGGLRVGELFF; size: NA; D: TRBD2; J: TRBJ2-2; V: TRBV30
CDR3: CASSLVQGNTIYF; size: NA; D: NA; J: TRBJ1-3; V: TRBV7-8
CDR3: CASSEHRNTEAFF; size: NA; D: NA; J: TRBJ1-1; V: TRBV6-1
CDR3: CASSQQAGGNNEQFF; size: NA; D: TRBD2; J: TRBJ2-1; V: TRBV3-1/TRBV3-2
CDR3: CASSQEVAGGSYEQYF; size: NA; D: TRBD2; J: TRBJ2-7; V: TRBV4-2
CDR3: CASSVGELQGVSYTF; size: once; D: NA; J: TRBJ1-2; V: TRBV9
CDR3: CASSPGTYSYNEQFF; size: NA; D: NA; J: TRBJ2-1; V: TRBV4-2
CDR3: CASAGTTNTGELFF; size: NA; D: NA; J: TRBJ2-2; V: TRBV2
CDR3: CASSSTQSAGGLEKLFF; size: NA; D: TRBD1; J: TRBJ1-4; V: TRBV7-2
CDR3: CASSRSMERGYTF; size: NA; D: NA; J: TRBJ1-2; V: TRBV3-1/TRBV3-2
CDR3: CASSLVADSPEQYF; size: NA; D: NA; J: TRBJ2-7; V: TRBV5-4
CDR3: CASSPGELMANVLTF; size: NA; D: NA; J: TRBJ2-6; V: TRBV18
CDR3: CASSGFGWGGANEKLFF; size: once; D: NA; J: TRBJ1-4; V: TRBV6-1
CDR3: CASSREYRGLTEAFF; size: NA; D: TRBD1; J: TRBJ1-1; V: TRBV4-2
CDR3: CASSHRTGEETQYF; size: NA; D: TRBD1; J: TRBJ2-5; V: TRBV4-2